These 6 T cell receptor beta chains were all obtained from the same sample, sequenced in a study of T cell repertoires in cytomegalovirus infection. For these receptors, no antigen is known. TCRdb analysed the reads with MiXCR anew, one entry per CDR3 protein. This sample has some 350,000 distinct CDR3 sequences; around 29% occur once, and the top ten carry around 19%. Sequenced here: cultured PBMCs, sampled from culture after CMV antigen stimulation. The receptor set was obtained from a human donor in good health (CMV status not recorded). Some clones in this sample may be carry-over from other donors' samples.

J is TRBJ1-2 and V is TRBV18; tentatively, D is TRBD1 (5 bases). The CDR3 contains 13 residues. Looked up from germline, CDR1 is KGHSH and CDR2 is LQKENI. With 3 bases removed from V and 2 bases from J, the gap between germline ends came to 7 bases. This CDR3 reads CASSPNRNYGYTF. The CDR3 DNA is TGTGCCAGCTCACCTAACAGGAACTATGGCTACACCTTC.

The rearrangement links TRBV19 to TRBJ1-5; D unclear. V was shortened by 3 bases and J by 0 bases, with 9 bases between the two germline ends. The length of the CDR3 is 15 residues. The germline CDR1 and CDR2 sequences are LNHDA and SQIVND (reference sequence). In DNA form, the CDR3 reads TGTGCCAGTAGTATTGCGGCCCTTAGCAATCAGCCCCAGCATTTT. It translates to CASSIAALSNQPQHF.

This clonotype was seen just once. This rearrangement joins TRBV18 to TRBJ1-2, with a possible D match to TRBD1 (6 bases). The germline V gene has CDR1 KGHSH and CDR2 LQKENI. This CDR3 has 15 residues. V lost 0 bases, J lost 4 bases, and 12 bases lay in between. Here the CDR3 DNA reads TGTGCCAGCTCACCACCACGTGGGGGGCTCTATGGCTACACCTTC. Translating it yields CASSPPRGGLYGYTF.

The genes are TRBV4-2 and TRBJ2-5; 11 bases are a match to TRBD2. Germline V gene lookup returns CDR1 LGHNA and CDR2 YNFKEQ. J gave up 2 bases and V 0 bases, and 5 bases lay outside the gene matches. CDR3 length equals 17 residues. CDR3 coding DNA: TGTGCCAGCAGCCAAGAGGCTACTAGCGGGGGTCAAGAGACCCAGTACTTC. It translates to CASSQEATSGGQETQYF.

The chain uses TRBV10-3 and TRBJ2-3, with D tentatively TRBD1 (6 bases). The CDR3 consists of 14 residues. Between the trimmed V and J ends, which lost 6 bases and 0 bases, there was a span of 10 bases. Per germline, CDR1 ENHRY and CDR2 SYGVKD. The CDR3 loop is CAISLQGSTDTQYF. CDR3 nucleotide sequence: TGTGCCATCAGCCTACAGGGAAGCACAGATACGCAGTATTTT.

The chain recombines TRBV15 with TRBJ2-3; a possible D gene is TRBD2 (5 bases). Trimming cost V 3 bases and J 0 bases, with 13 bases left between them. The CDR3 has 16 residues. The germline V gene encodes CDR1 LNHNV and CDR2 YYDKDF (reference sequence). The CDR3 loop reads CATSRNSGPSTDTQYF. The CDR3, as DNA: TGTGCCACCAGCAGGAACAGCGGACCTAGCACAGATACGCAGTATTTT.